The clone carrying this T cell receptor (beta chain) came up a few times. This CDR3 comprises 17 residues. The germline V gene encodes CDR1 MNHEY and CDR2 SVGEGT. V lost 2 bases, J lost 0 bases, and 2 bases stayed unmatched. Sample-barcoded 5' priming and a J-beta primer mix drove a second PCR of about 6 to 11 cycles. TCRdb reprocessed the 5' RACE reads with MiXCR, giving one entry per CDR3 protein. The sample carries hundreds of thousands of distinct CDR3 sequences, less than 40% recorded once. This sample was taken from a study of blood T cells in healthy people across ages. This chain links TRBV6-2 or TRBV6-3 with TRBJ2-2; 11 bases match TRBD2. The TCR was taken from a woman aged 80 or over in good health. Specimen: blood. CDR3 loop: CASSYPGLAANTGELFF. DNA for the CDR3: TGTGCCAGCAGTTACCCGGGACTAGCGGCGAACACCGGGGAGCTGTTTTTT.